These 23 T cell receptor beta chains originate from one sample sequenced in a study of CD8+ T cells in alopecia areata. After isolation, RNA underwent reverse transcription to generate cDNA as the sequencing template. This table comes from immunoSEQ multiplex PCR, and its TCRdb copy is limited to in-frame clones, with some not included. The sample consists of 150,000 to 200,000 clones, roughly 66% of them appearing once. The sequencing here drew on CD8+ T cells sorted from blood, taken at week 0. These receptors were obtained from a human donor with alopecia areata.

The gene calls are TRBV27 and TRBJ1-5, with 9 bases lining up with TRBD1. Germline trimming cut 3 bases from V and 3 bases from J; bases unmatched to any gene: 6. Germline V CDR1 and CDR2: MNHEY, SMNVEV (reference sequence). This CDR3 spans 16 amino acids. CDR3 bases: TGTGCCAGCAGTTTCCGTGGACAGGGGCCCAATCAGCCCCAGCATTTT. Its translation: CASSFRGQGPNQPQHF.

The chain recombines TRBV12-5 with TRBJ2-1; 7 bases map to TRBD1. The CDR3 runs 16 residues. V shed 2 bases and J 8 bases; nucleotides not matched to a gene: 12. The germline CDR1 and CDR2 sequences are LGHNT and FRNRAP. For the CDR3, the DNA is TGTGCTAGTGGTTTGATAGGACAGGATATGTGGGATGAGCAGTTCTTC. Protein: CASGLIGQDMWDEQFF.

This clone was recorded a few times. Other DNA sequences in this sample translate to the same CDR3. The gene calls are TRBV5-1 and TRBJ1-1, with a tentative D call TRBD1 (6 bases). V lost 2 bases to trimming and J lost 8 bases, with 7 bases between them. Germline CDR1 and CDR2: SGHRS and YFSETQ. This CDR3 comprises 11 residues. CDR3 sequence (DNA): TGCGCCAGCAGCTTAGGGACAGAAGCTTTCTTT. It translates to CASSLGTEAFF.

In its sample, this clone was seen a few times. The CDR3 region is CASSQTSGGAYEQYF. As DNA, the CDR3 is TGTGCCAGCAGTCAAACTAGCGGGGGGGCCTACGAGCAGTACTTC. The V gene is TRBV27, the J gene TRBJ2-7, with 13 bases identical to TRBD2. The trim removed 5 bases at V and 2 bases at J, leaving 3 bases unmatched. Germline V gene sequence: CDR1 MNHEY, CDR2 SMNVEV (reference sequence). CDR3 size: 15 residues.

V usage is TRBV7-9 and J usage is TRBJ1-1; unclear D gene. V lost 11 bases and J 5 bases, leaving 24 bases between the germline ends. The V gene's germline CDR1 is SEHNR and CDR2 FQNEAQ (reference sequence). CDR3 size: 15 residues. The CDR3, as DNA: TGTGCCGACTCTTTCCCACAAGAATGGCAGACTGAAGCTTTCTTT. This encodes CADSFPQEWQTEAFF. Drawing the rest from reference TRBV7-9 and TRBJ1-1, the complete variable domain is DTGVSQNPRHKITKRGQNVTFRCDPISEHNRLYWYRQTLGQGPEFLTYFQNEAQLEKSRLLSDRFSAERPKGSFSTLEIQRTEQGDSAMYLCADSFPQEWQTEAFFGQGTRLTVV.

This rearrangement joins TRBV4-2 to TRBJ1-2, with 10 bases fitting TRBD1. The CDR3 length is 15 residues. V was clipped by 0 bases and J by 8 bases; unmatched bases: 6. From germline, CDR1 is LGHNA and CDR2 YNFKEQ. The CDR3 reads CASSQEAGTGDGYTF. The CDR3 coding sequence is TGTGCCAGCAGCCAAGAGGCCGGGACAGGGGACGGCTACACCTTC.

This clone was picked up one time. This sequence joins TRBV2 and TRBJ2-5, with a tentative D call TRBD2 (6 bases). V lost 0 bases and J 5 bases, leaving 16 bases between the germline ends. The CDR3 covers 16 residues. Germline CDR1 SNHLY, CDR2 FYNNEI. The CDR3: CASSEAGAGPAETQYF. CDR3 nucleotides: TGTGCCAGCAGTGAAGCTGGGGCGGGGCCGGCGGAGACCCAGTACTTC.

The chain has TRBV5-1 and TRBJ1-4; D gene uncertain. Germline V lookup: CDR1 SGHRS, CDR2 YFSETQ. The ends were cut back, 3 bases at V and 0 bases at J, with 9 bases in the middle. The CDR3 sequence is 15 residues long. CDR3 bases: TGCGCCAGCAGCTGGACGGATGCAACTAATGAAAAACTGTTTTTT. Its translation: CASSWTDATNEKLFF.

This clone turned up a few times. The chain is built from TRBV29-1 and TRBJ1-2; 9 bases are shared with TRBD1. After removal of 6 bases from V and 3 bases from J, the junction contained 5 bases not matched to a gene. Germline CDR1 is SQVTM and CDR2 is ANQGSEA. This CDR3 is built from 13 residues. The DNA for the CDR3 is TGCAGCGTGGATACAGGGGGCTACTATGGCTACACCTTC. The encoded protein is CSVDTGGYYGYTF.

The rearrangement uses TRBV10-2 and TRBJ1-3, with 11 positions matching TRBD1. Trimming at V came to 5 bases and at J to 4 bases, leaving 1 base not matched to a gene. CDR1 and CDR2 (germline): WSHSY, SAAADI. The CDR3 totals 14 residues. CDR3 loop: CASSRTGGGNTIYF. The DNA of the CDR3 is TGCGCCAGCAGTAGGACAGGGGGCGGAAACACCATATATTTT.

This clone was counted a few times. This rearrangement joins TRBV27 to TRBJ2-5; 8 positions agree with TRBD1. V lost 5 bases and J lost 4; bases outside the gene matches: 3. The CDR3 length is 13 residues. The germline V gene has CDR1 MNHEY and CDR2 SMNVEV (reference sequence). The CDR3 here is CASSIDRGETQYF. DNA for the CDR3: TGTGCCAGCAGTATTGACAGGGGAGAGACCCAGTACTTC.

The chain employs TRBV29-1 and TRBJ2-7; TRBD2 matches 15 bases. V shed 3 bases, J shed 1 base, and the junction held 4 bases outside the gene matches. This CDR3 contains 16 residues. Germline V lookup: CDR1 SQVTM, CDR2 ANQGSEA. The CDR3 sequence: CSVDGLAGGESYEQYF. CDR3 sequence (DNA): TGCAGCGTTGACGGACTAGCGGGGGGGGAATCCTACGAGCAGTACTTC.

A note on this clone: This clone may be a read error of a much larger clone one base away. The chain links TRBV11-2 to TRBJ2-7; no reliable D call. CDR1 is SGHAT and CDR2 is FQNNGV in the germline V gene. The V end was cut by 2 bases, the J end by 3 bases, with 5 bases between. This CDR3 region has 12 residues. This CDR3 is CASSLNNYEQYF. Here the CDR3 DNA reads TGTGCCAGCAGCTTAAACAACTACGAGCAGTACTTC.

V is TRBV11-3 and J is TRBJ2-1; possible D gene TRBD2, 6 bases. The CDR3 totals 15 residues. V was cut by 6 bases and J by 2 bases, with 14 bases left in between. In germline, CDR1 is SGHNT, CDR2 YENEEA. CDR3 bases: TGTGCCAGCAGTATGGGACTCCGGACCTACAATGAGCAGTTCTTC. Its translation: CASSMGLRTYNEQFF.

This rearrangement joins TRBV4-1 to TRBJ2-7; D might be TRBD1 or TRBD2, each matching 7 bases. The CDR3 has 16 amino acids. Germline V gene sequence: CDR1 MGHRA, CDR2 YSYEKL. Trimming took 0 bases from V and 4 from J, leaving 16 bases between them. The CDR3 DNA sequence: TGCGCCAGCAGCCAAGAAGGGAGGGGGCGTTGGTACGAGCAGTACTTC. Encoded protein: CASSQEGRGRWYEQYF.

This chain links TRBV18 with TRBJ2-7; 7 bases agree with TRBD2. CDR1 and CDR2 (germline): KGHSH, LQKENI. The J segment lost 3 bases and the V segment lost 3 bases, leaving 8 bases of the junction unmatched. The CDR3 spans 15 residues. CDR3 in amino acids: CASSPDGTGGYEQYF. In DNA form, the CDR3 reads TGTGCCAGCTCACCGGATGGTACGGGGGGCTACGAGCAGTACTTC.

The V gene is TRBV2, the J gene TRBJ1-4, with 8 bases lining up with TRBD1. The CDR3 contains 13 residues. From germline, CDR1 is SNHLY and CDR2 FYNNEI. J was trimmed by 8 bases and V by 7 bases; bases with no gene match: 6. CDR3 amino acids: CASTDRAYEKLFF. The DNA of the CDR3 is TGTGCCAGCACGGACAGGGCTTACGAAAAACTGTTTTTT.

The J gene is TRBJ2-3, the V gene TRBV19; D is possibly TRBD1 or TRBD2 (5 bases each). The CDR3 is made up of 14 amino acids. V was pared by 1 base and J by 4 bases, with 9 bases between. Germline values: CDR1 LNHDA, CDR2 SQIVND (reference sequence). The CDR3, as DNA: TGTGCCAGTAGTATAGCTGGGGGATCAGATACGCAGTATTTT. Protein sequence: CASSIAGGSDTQYF.

This clone was observed once. The chain carries TRBV13 and TRBJ2-1; D unclear. The germline gives CDR1 PRHDT, CDR2 FYEKMQ (reference sequence). The CDR3 spans 12 residues. The V and J ends lost 5 bases and 5 bases respectively, with 7 bases between them. The DNA for the CDR3 is TGTGCCAGCAGCGGGAATAACAATGAGCAGTTCTTC. It encodes CASSGNNNEQFF.

This clone was picked up a small number of times. The chain links TRBV19 to TRBJ2-1; 11 positions match TRBD2. The V gene end was trimmed by 1 base and the J gene end by 9 bases; junction bases not matched to a gene: 8. CDR3 length: 16 residues. Germline-derived CDR1 and CDR2 are LNHDA and SQIVND (reference sequence). CDR3 DNA: TGTGCCAGTAGTATAGTCCATAGCGGGGGGGCCGTTGAGCAGTTCTTC. It is translated as CASSIVHSGGAVEQFF.

The chain combines TRBV2 with TRBJ2-1, with D unclear. Between the trimmed V and J ends, which lost 1 base and 8 bases, there was a span of 6 bases. Germline CDR1 and CDR2: SNHLY and FYNNEI. This CDR3 contains 12 residues. The CDR3 coding sequence is TGTGCCAGCAGTGAAGTCCGCGATGAGCAGTTCTTC. Protein product: CASSEVRDEQFF. Full variable domain (remainder filled in from reference TRBV2 and TRBJ2-1): EPEVTQTPSHQVTQMGQEVILRCVPISNHLYFYWYRQILGQKVEFLVSFYNNEISEKSEIFDDQFSVERPDGSNFTLKIRSTKLEDSAMYFCASSEVRDEQFFGPGTRLTVL.

This chain links TRBV29-1 with TRBJ2-5, with D perhaps TRBD1 (5 bases). Germline CDR1 SQVTM, CDR2 ANQGSEA. The CDR3 consists of 12 residues. Trimming pared 3 bases from V and 6 bases from J, leaving 11 bases between. The CDR3 sequence: CSVDAGLKTQYF. CDR3 in DNA: TGCAGCGTTGATGCAGGGTTAAAGACCCAGTACTTC.

This clone was counted a single time. The rearrangement links TRBV5-4 to TRBJ2-3, with 11 bases lining up with TRBD2. The germline V gene has CDR1 SGHNT and CDR2 YYREEE (reference sequence). This CDR3 spans 16 amino acids. Trimming took 4 bases from V and 5 from J; bases not matched to a gene: 9. CDR3 bases: TGTGCCAGCAGCCTCGGGACTAGCGGAAACAGAGATACGCAGTATTTT. Encoded protein: CASSLGTSGNRDTQYF.